This is a list of T cell receptor beta chains from one sample in a study of CD8 T cells in Susac syndrome. Using its own MiXCR run on the immunoSEQ multiplex PCR reads, TCRdb lists one record per CDR3 protein. The sample comprises some 260,000 distinct CDR3 sequences, about 85% of which are singletons, and about 0.11% rests with the top ten. Specimen: CD8+ T cells from PBMCs. The receptors shown here come from a human donor with multiple sclerosis. The conserved cysteine and the conserved F or W are not part of the CDR3 here. Each record gives: clone size, J gene, CDR3 length, V gene, CDR3 protein. Rows give clone size only sometimes, using once, few, many, or a class for an expanded clone.

abundance: NA; j_gene: TRBJ2-7; len: 12; v_gene: TRBV27; CDR3aa: ASSYGGISYEQY
abundance: NA; j_gene: TRBJ2-7; len: 14; v_gene: TRBV6-2/TRBV6-3; CDR3aa: ASSSNTNLQGDEQY
abundance: NA; j_gene: TRBJ1-2; len: 12; v_gene: TRBV7-9; CDR3aa: ASSSAGTGVGYT
abundance: NA; j_gene: TRBJ2-7; len: 11; v_gene: TRBV20-1; CDR3aa: SARSAFSYEQY
abundance: few; j_gene: TRBJ2-1; len: 12; v_gene: TRBV27; CDR3aa: ASSLDRGNNEQF
abundance: once; j_gene: TRBJ1-1; len: 11; v_gene: TRBV25-1; CDR3aa: ASSDSYGTEAF
abundance: NA; j_gene: TRBJ2-7; len: 10; v_gene: TRBV12-3/TRBV12-4; CDR3aa: ASSFRKYEQY
abundance: NA; j_gene: TRBJ2-7; len: 13; v_gene: TRBV3-1; CDR3aa: ASSLRSGIPYEQY
abundance: NA; j_gene: TRBJ1-2; len: 17; v_gene: TRBV29-1; CDR3aa: SVEDRDRGQASGGYGYT
abundance: NA; j_gene: TRBJ1-2; len: 11; v_gene: TRBV14; CDR3aa: ASSQDVSYGYT
abundance: once; j_gene: TRBJ2-5; len: 15; v_gene: TRBV25-1; CDR3aa: ASSEKETGGRGETQY
abundance: NA; j_gene: TRBJ2-3; len: 14; v_gene: TRBV9; CDR3aa: ASSVSRTPSTDTQY
abundance: few; j_gene: TRBJ2-2; len: 15; v_gene: TRBV24-1; CDR3aa: ATRGQDLNGPTGELF
abundance: NA; j_gene: TRBJ2-1; len: 14; v_gene: TRBV12-5; CDR3aa: ASGLAGTASYNEQF
abundance: NA; j_gene: TRBJ2-5; len: 11; v_gene: TRBV2; CDR3aa: ASIGEYQETQY
abundance: NA; j_gene: TRBJ2-5; len: 16; v_gene: TRBV7-2; CDR3aa: ASSIGLAGGASRETQY
abundance: NA; j_gene: TRBJ1-5; len: 9; v_gene: TRBV6-1; CDR3aa: ASGTYQPQH
abundance: NA; j_gene: TRBJ2-3; len: 10; v_gene: TRBV11-2; CDR3aa: ASSYVGDTQY
abundance: NA; j_gene: TRBJ2-5; len: 11; v_gene: TRBV5-5; CDR3aa: ASSLASVETQY
abundance: NA; j_gene: TRBJ1-1; len: 13; v_gene: TRBV7-9; CDR3aa: ASSNSAKGNTEAF
abundance: NA; j_gene: TRBJ2-1; len: 13; v_gene: TRBV2; CDR3aa: ASSPGLAIYDEQF
abundance: NA; j_gene: TRBJ1-5; len: 13; v_gene: TRBV28; CDR3aa: ASSPLFGGNQPQH
abundance: once; j_gene: TRBJ1-5; len: 15; v_gene: TRBV27; CDR3aa: ASRSGTDLFSNQPQH
abundance: NA; j_gene: TRBJ2-7; len: 13; v_gene: TRBV7-9; CDR3aa: ASSLDIVALHEQY
abundance: NA; j_gene: TRBJ1-2; len: 14; v_gene: TRBV9; CDR3aa: ASSVAGGGALRGYT
abundance: NA; j_gene: TRBJ2-7; len: 13; v_gene: TRBV28; CDR3aa: ASSSPLQWSYEQY
abundance: NA; j_gene: TRBJ2-7; len: 13; v_gene: TRBV7-6; CDR3aa: ASSHGLLGSYEQY
abundance: NA; j_gene: TRBJ2-1; len: 15; v_gene: TRBV29-1; CDR3aa: SVEGVGGGSTNNEQF
abundance: NA; j_gene: TRBJ1-2; len: 12; v_gene: TRBV5-8; CDR3aa: ASSKTATNYGYT